A single sample is the source of the 28 T cell receptor beta chains below, sequenced in a study of T cells in tumors after PD-1 blockade. Profiled with immunoSEQ multiplex PCR; TCRdb holds only in-frame clones, not every one. The sample shows approximately 47,000 clones, under 85% of them seen only once. Source: PBMCs, taken before anti-PD-1 therapy. These receptors originate from a human donor with advanced basal cell or squamous cell carcinoma (not recorded which).

The chain couples TRBV24-1 to TRBJ1-2; unclear D gene. This CDR3 has 13 amino acids. Germline V gene sequence: CDR1 KGHDR, CDR2 SFDVKD. Trimming took off 7 bases at V and 8 bases at J, with 16 bases between the two ends. The chain's CDR3 is CATSDRKDRGYTF. DNA of the CDR3: TGTGCCACCAGCGATAGAAAGGATAGGGGCTACACCTTC.

The gene calls are TRBV3-1 (or the pseudogene TRBV3-2) and TRBJ2-5; D remains ambiguous. Germline V gene sequence: CDR1 LGHDT, CDR2 YNNKEL (reference sequence). This CDR3 is built from 14 residues. The V gene lost 0 bases and the J gene lost 4 bases, with 9 bases spanning the gap. CDR3 loop: CASSQDHGRETQYF. DNA for the CDR3: TGTGCCAGCAGCCAAGATCATGGCAGAGAGACCCAGTACTTC.

This chain links TRBV6-1 with TRBJ1-5, with D hard to call. Germline values: CDR1 MNHNS, CDR2 SASEGT. The CDR3 is 15 residues long. The V and J ends lost 3 bases and 4 bases respectively, with 13 bases between them. CDR3 sequence reads: CASSDLGLGNQPQHF. In DNA, the CDR3 is TGTGCCAGCAGTGATTTGGGGTTAGGTAATCAGCCCCAGCATTTT.

The CDR3 reads CASSVTGTGLSGNTIYF. The CDR3 DNA follows: TGTGCCAGCAGCGTAACCGGGACAGGTCTCTCTGGAAACACCATATATTTT. This sequence joins TRBV9 and TRBJ1-3, with TRBD1 matching 8 bases. The CDR3 runs 17 residues. CDR1 is SGDLS, CDR2 YYNGEE, per germline. V shed 1 base, J shed 0 bases, and the junction held 6 bases outside the gene matches. Combining the CDR3 with reference TRBV9 and TRBJ1-3 gives the whole variable domain DSGVTQTPKHLITATGQRVTLRCSPRSGDLSVYWYQQSLDQGLQFLIQYYNGEERAKGNILERFSAQQFPDLHSELNLSSLELGDSALYFCASSVTGTGLSGNTIYFGEGSWLTVV.

The V gene is TRBV6-5, the J gene TRBJ2-7; no firm D call. V was shortened by 2 bases and J by 2 bases, with 10 bases between the two germline ends. The CDR3 loop spans 14 amino acids. CDR1 is MNHEY, CDR2 SVGAGI, per germline. The DNA of the CDR3 is TGTGCCAGCAGTTACGGAAGGCCCCCCTACGAGCAGTACTTC. As protein: CASSYGRPPYEQYF.

The chain recombines TRBV18 with TRBJ1-5; D is unresolved. The V gene's germline CDR1 is KGHSH and CDR2 LQKENI. Between the trimmed V and J ends, which lost 1 base and 3 bases, there was a span of 7 bases. This CDR3 has 14 amino acids. The CDR3: CASSPLGNNQPQHF. The CDR3 DNA reads as TGTGCCAGCTCACCACTGGGGAACAATCAGCCCCAGCATTTT.

This chain uses TRBV7-3 with TRBJ2-2; maybe TRBD1 (6 bases). Trimming pared 2 bases from V and 7 bases from J, leaving 11 bases between. The CDR3 runs 14 residues. Germline-derived CDR1 and CDR2 are SGHTA and FQGTGA. The CDR3 loop reads CASSLGGSSGELFF. The CDR3 DNA reads as TGTGCCAGCAGCTTAGGGGGCTCCAGCGGGGAGCTGTTTTTT.

This chain uses TRBV7-2 with TRBJ2-7; D may be TRBD2 (5 bases). Looked up from germline, CDR1 is SGHTA and CDR2 is FQGNSA. The CDR3 loop spans 15 amino acids. V gave up 4 bases and J gave up 0 bases, with 13 bases separating them. CDR3 sequence reads: CASSSLGANSYEQYF. CDR3 DNA sequence: TGTGCCAGCAGCTCACTAGGTGCCAACTCCTACGAGCAGTACTTC.

The chain recombines TRBV4-2 with TRBJ2-7; D assignment may be TRBD1 or TRBD2 (5 bases each). V was shortened by 5 bases and J by 2 bases, with 13 bases between the two germline ends. This CDR3 has 14 residues. Germline-derived CDR1 and CDR2 are LGHNA and YNFKEQ. As DNA, the CDR3 is TGTGCCAGCAGCGGGGGTTCAGCTGCCTACGAGCAGTACTTC. Its protein is CASSGGSAAYEQYF.

The chain recombines TRBV19 with TRBJ1-5; a possible D gene is TRBD1 (5 bases). Looked up from germline, CDR1 is LNHDA and CDR2 is SQIVND (reference sequence). CDR3 length: 14 residues. V shed 5 bases and J shed 1 base, with 9 bases lying between them. This chain's CDR3 is CASSYQGSNQPQHF. For the CDR3, the DNA is TGTGCCAGTAGTTACCAGGGAAGCAATCAGCCCCAGCATTTT.

In its sample, this clone was seen a few times. The V gene is TRBV3-1 (or the pseudogene TRBV3-2), the J gene TRBJ2-7; D gene unclear. CDR1 and CDR2 from the germline V gene are LGHDT and YNNKEL (reference sequence). V was clipped by 3 bases and J by 3 bases, with 6 bases between them. CDR3 length: 12 amino acids. CDR3: CASSQADYEQYF. The CDR3 coding sequence is TGTGCCAGCAGCCAGGCGGACTACGAGCAGTACTTC.

The chain uses TRBV19 and TRBJ2-1; 7 bases match TRBD1. The V gene end was trimmed by 3 bases and the J gene end by 4 bases; junction bases not matched to a gene: 6. Per germline, CDR1 LNHDA and CDR2 SQIVND (reference sequence). This CDR3 is built from 15 residues. For the CDR3, the DNA is TGTGCCAGTAGTATGGCAGACAGGGCATACAATGAGCAGTTCTTC. Amino acids: CASSMADRAYNEQFF.

V gene TRBV5-1 combines with J gene TRBJ2-7, with no clear D. CDR1 and CDR2 (germline): SGHRS, YFSETQ. Trimming took off 3 bases at V and 0 bases at J, with 10 bases between the two ends. This CDR3 is 14 amino acids long. The CDR3 coding sequence is TGCGCCAGCAGCTCGACACCTACCTCCTACGAGCAGTACTTC. As protein: CASSSTPTSYEQYF.

V gene TRBV18 combines with J gene TRBJ2-5; TRBD2 matches at 9 bases. Germline loops: CDR1 KGHSH, CDR2 LQKENI. The CDR3 is made up of 16 amino acids. V lost 1 base and J lost 5; bases outside the gene matches: 8. CDR3 region: CASSPRRGGAVETQYF. The CDR3 region has the DNA TGTGCCAGCTCACCACGTCGCGGGGGGGCCGTGGAGACCCAGTACTTC.

The chain has TRBV24-1 and TRBJ2-1; 9 bases agree with TRBD2. This CDR3 is 16 amino acids long. Per the germline V gene, CDR1 is KGHDR and CDR2 is SFDVKD. V dropped 3 bases and J dropped 8; count of bases not matched to a gene: 10. The CDR3 region is CATSDPAGGGEDEQFF. CDR3 nucleotides: TGTGCCACCAGTGATCCAGCGGGAGGCGGGGAGGATGAGCAGTTCTTC.

This chain joins TRBV5-8 and TRBJ2-5, with D perhaps matching TRBD1 or TRBD2 (5 bases each). This CDR3 has 17 residues. Between the trimmed V and J ends, which lost 2 bases and 0 bases, there was a span of 17 bases. CDR1 is SGHTS and CDR2 is YDEGEE in the germline V gene. The DNA of the CDR3 is TGTGCCAGCAGCTTTGGTGGGGGTCGTCTTTACCAAGAGACCCAGTACTTC. The encoded protein is CASSFGGGRLYQETQYF.

The V call is TRBV7-8, the J call TRBJ2-3, with 11 bases lining up with TRBD2. Germline V gene sequence: CDR1 SGHVS, CDR2 FQNEAQ. After removal of 6 bases from V and 4 bases from J, the junction contained 6 bases not matched to a gene. The CDR3 is made up of 15 amino acids. The CDR3 is CASSLAGGVSDTQYF. The CDR3 DNA reads as TGTGCCAGCAGTCTAGCGGGAGGTGTTTCAGATACGCAGTATTTT.

V gene TRBV11-3 combines with J gene TRBJ2-1; D call uncertain. Germline V CDR1 and CDR2: SGHNT, YENEEA. The CDR3 runs to 14 residues. Trimming took off 5 bases at V and 6 bases at J, with 14 bases between the two ends. In DNA, the CDR3 is TGTGCCAGCAGCCCAGCCCAACCGAGCAATGAGCAGTTCTTC. This codes for CASSPAQPSNEQFF.

This sequence joins TRBV6-5 and TRBJ1-1, with no clear D. This CDR3 comprises 13 residues. CDR1 MNHEY and CDR2 SVGAGI come from the germline V gene. The V gene lost 8 bases and the J gene lost 6 bases, with 16 bases spanning the gap. CDR3 in DNA: TGTGCCAGCTCAAGGTCCCCGTACGCTGAAGCTTTCTTT. As protein: CASSRSPYAEAFF.

The chain recombines TRBV14 with TRBJ2-2; the D is unclear. This CDR3 has 13 amino acids. Germline CDR1 reads SGHDN; CDR2 reads FVKESK. Trimming shortened V by 2 bases and J by 7 bases, and 8 bases separated the two germline ends. As DNA, the CDR3 is TGTGCCAGCAGCCAATTTGTGGGCGGGGAGCTGTTTTTT. Translating gives CASSQFVGGELFF.

This clone occurred a few times. V gene TRBV5-1 combines with J gene TRBJ2-3; no reliable D call. Trimming shortened V by 0 bases and J by 0 bases, and 8 bases separated the two germline ends. CDR3 length: 15 amino acids. Germline lookup yields CDR1 SGHRS and CDR2 YFSETQ. In DNA form, the CDR3 reads TGCGCCAGCAGCTTGGGGGTCAGGAGCACAGATACGCAGTATTTT. This gives the protein CASSLGVRSTDTQYF.

The chain carries TRBV4-1 and TRBJ2-1; 13 positions match TRBD2. The CDR3 spans 15 residues. Looked up from germline, CDR1 is MGHRA and CDR2 is YSYEKL. The V gene end was trimmed by 5 bases and the J gene end by 8 bases; junction bases not matched to a gene: 6. CDR3 region: CASSEGLAGVHEQFF. The CDR3, as DNA: TGCGCCAGCAGCGAAGGACTAGCGGGAGTGCATGAGCAGTTCTTC.

The chain joins TRBV24-1 to TRBJ1-6; D is ambiguous. Germline V CDR1 and CDR2: KGHDR, SFDVKD. V gave up 9 bases and J gave up 0 bases, with 11 bases separating them. The length of the CDR3 is 15 residues. CDR3 in amino acids: CATPTSSSYNSPLHF. CDR3 DNA: TGTGCCACCCCCACTTCTAGCTCCTATAATTCACCCCTCCACTTT.

The J gene is TRBJ1-1, the V gene TRBV2; D is undetermined. The CDR3 length is 11 residues. Between the trimmed V and J ends, which lost 8 bases and 5 bases, there was a span of 9 bases. Germline V gene lookup returns CDR1 SNHLY and CDR2 FYNNEI. The CDR3, as DNA: TGTGCCAGCGAAGTGGGGACTGAAGCTTTCTTT. It yields the protein CASEVGTEAFF.

The J gene is TRBJ1-1, the V gene TRBV29-1; 7 bases line up with TRBD1. This CDR3 comprises 12 residues. The V gene's germline CDR1 is SQVTM and CDR2 ANQGSEA. V trimming: 7 bases; J trimming: 3 bases; junction bases outside the gene matches: 5. The CDR3 reads CSGTGVYTEAFF. The DNA for the CDR3 is TGCAGCGGTACAGGGGTATACACTGAAGCTTTCTTT.

This chain uses TRBV9 with TRBJ2-3, with 10 bases fitting TRBD2. The CDR3 covers 16 residues. Germline V gives CDR1 SGDLS, CDR2 YYNGEE. The V gene end was trimmed by 0 bases and the J gene end by 3 bases; junction bases not matched to a gene: 4. The chain's CDR3 is CASSVALAGITDTQYF. The DNA of the CDR3 is TGTGCCAGCAGCGTAGCACTAGCGGGGATTACAGATACGCAGTATTTT.

This clone was recorded a few times. CDR3 amino acids: CSVDYGSSYEQYF. In DNA form, the CDR3 reads TGCAGCGTTGATTACGGAAGCTCCTACGAGCAGTACTTC. V and J are TRBV29-1 and TRBJ2-7, with D uncertain. Trimming stripped 3 bases from V and 0 bases from J, with 9 bases between. The CDR3 is 13 amino acids. Germline CDR1 SQVTM, CDR2 ANQGSEA.

This clone occurred a few times. J is TRBJ1-5 and V is TRBV19, with a weak D call TRBD1 (5 bases). Trimming removed 4 bases from V and 3 bases from J, with 13 bases in between. Germline V gene sequence: CDR1 LNHDA, CDR2 SQIVND (reference sequence). The CDR3 has 15 amino acids. CDR3 bases: TGTGCCAGTAGTACGTACCGGGACTACAATCAGCCCCAGCATTTT. Translation: CASSTYRDYNQPQHF. The whole variable domain, filled in from reference TRBV19 and TRBJ1-5, reads DGGITQSPKYLFRKEGQNVTLSCEQNLNHDAMYWYRQDPGQGLRLIYYSQIVNDFQKGDIAEGYSVSREKKESFPLTVTSAQKNPTAFYLCASSTYRDYNQPQHFGDGTRLSIL.